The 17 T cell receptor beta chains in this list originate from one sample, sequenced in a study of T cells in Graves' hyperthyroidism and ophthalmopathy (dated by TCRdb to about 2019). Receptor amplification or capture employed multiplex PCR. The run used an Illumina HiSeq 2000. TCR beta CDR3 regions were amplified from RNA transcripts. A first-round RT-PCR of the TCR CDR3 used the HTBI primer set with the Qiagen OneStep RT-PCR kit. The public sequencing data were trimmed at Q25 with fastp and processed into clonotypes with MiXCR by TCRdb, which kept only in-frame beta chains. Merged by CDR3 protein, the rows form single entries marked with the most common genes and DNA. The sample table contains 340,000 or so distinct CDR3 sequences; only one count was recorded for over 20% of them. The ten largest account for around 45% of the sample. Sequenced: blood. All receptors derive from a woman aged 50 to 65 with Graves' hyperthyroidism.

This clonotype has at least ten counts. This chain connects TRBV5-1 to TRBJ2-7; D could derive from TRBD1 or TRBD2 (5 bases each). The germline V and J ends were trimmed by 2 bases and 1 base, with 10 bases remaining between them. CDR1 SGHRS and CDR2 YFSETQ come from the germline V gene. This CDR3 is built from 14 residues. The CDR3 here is CASSFEGLSYEQYF. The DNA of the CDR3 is TGCGCCAGCAGCTTCGAGGGGCTGTCCTACGAGCAGTACTTC. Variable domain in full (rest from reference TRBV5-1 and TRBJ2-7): KAGVTQTPRYLIKTRGQQVTLSCSPISGHRSVSWYQQTPGQGLQFLFEYFSETQRNKGNFPGRFSGRQFSNSRSEMNVSTLELGDSALYLCASSFEGLSYEQYFGPGTRLTVT.

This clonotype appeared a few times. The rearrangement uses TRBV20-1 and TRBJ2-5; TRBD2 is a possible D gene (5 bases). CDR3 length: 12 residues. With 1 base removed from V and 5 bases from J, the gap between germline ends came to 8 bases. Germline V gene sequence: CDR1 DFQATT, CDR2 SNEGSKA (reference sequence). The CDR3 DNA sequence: TGCAGTGCTAGAGTTGGGGAGGAGACCCAGTACTTC. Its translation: CSARVGEETQYF.

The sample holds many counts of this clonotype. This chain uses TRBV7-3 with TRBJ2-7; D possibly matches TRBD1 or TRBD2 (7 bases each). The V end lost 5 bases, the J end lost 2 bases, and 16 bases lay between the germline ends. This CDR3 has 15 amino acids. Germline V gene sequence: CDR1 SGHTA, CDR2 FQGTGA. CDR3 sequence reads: CASSQAGTEAYEQYF. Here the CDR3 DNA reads TGTGCCAGCAGCCAAGCGGGGACAGAGGCCTACGAGCAGTACTTC.

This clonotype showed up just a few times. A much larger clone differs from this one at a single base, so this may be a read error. The CDR3 DNA is TGTACCAGCAGAACAGGGGTGGGAAATGAGCAGTTCTTC. Translating it yields CTSRTGVGNEQFF. The chain joins TRBV28 to TRBJ2-1; TRBD1 matches at 7 bases. The CDR3 has 13 amino acids. Looked up from germline, CDR1 is MDHEN and CDR2 is SYDVKM.

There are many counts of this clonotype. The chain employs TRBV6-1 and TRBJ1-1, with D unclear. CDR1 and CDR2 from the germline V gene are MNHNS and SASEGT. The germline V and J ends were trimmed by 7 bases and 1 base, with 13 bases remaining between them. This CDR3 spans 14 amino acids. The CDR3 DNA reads TGTGCCAGCAAGGAGGGCCTGAGGAACACTGAAGCTTTCTTT. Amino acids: CASKEGLRNTEAFF.

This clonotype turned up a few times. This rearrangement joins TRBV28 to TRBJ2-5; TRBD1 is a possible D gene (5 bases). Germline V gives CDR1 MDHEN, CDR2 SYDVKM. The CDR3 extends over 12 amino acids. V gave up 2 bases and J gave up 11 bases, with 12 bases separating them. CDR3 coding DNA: TGTGCCAGCAGTTTAGTACGCAGGGCACAGTACTTC. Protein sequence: CASSLVRRAQYF.

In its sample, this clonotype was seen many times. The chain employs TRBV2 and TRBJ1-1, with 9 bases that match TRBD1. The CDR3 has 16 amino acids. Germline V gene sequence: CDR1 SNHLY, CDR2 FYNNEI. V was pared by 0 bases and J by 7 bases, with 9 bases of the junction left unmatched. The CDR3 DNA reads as TGTGCCAGCAGTGAAGCGCAGGGACAGGGATTCAGTGAAGCTTTCTTT. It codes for CASSEAQGQGFSEAFF.

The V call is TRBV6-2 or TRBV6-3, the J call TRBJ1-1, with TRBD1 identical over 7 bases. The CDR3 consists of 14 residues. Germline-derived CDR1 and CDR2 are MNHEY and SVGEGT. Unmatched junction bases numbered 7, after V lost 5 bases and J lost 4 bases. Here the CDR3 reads CASSKRAGGTEAFF. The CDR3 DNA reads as TGTGCCAGCAGTAAAAGGGCAGGGGGCACTGAAGCTTTCTTT.

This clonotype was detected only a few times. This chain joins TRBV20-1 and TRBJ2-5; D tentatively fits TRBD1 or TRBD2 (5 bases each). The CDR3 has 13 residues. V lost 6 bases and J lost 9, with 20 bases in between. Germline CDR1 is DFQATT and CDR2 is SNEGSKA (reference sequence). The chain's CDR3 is CSAVVGTSVAQYF. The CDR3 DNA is TGCAGTGCCGTAGTTGGGACCAGCGTGGCCCAGTACTTC.

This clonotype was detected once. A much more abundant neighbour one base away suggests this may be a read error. CDR3 region: CASRARGGVSEQFF. The CDR3 DNA is TGTGCCAGCAGAGCACGCGGAGGGGTCAGTGAGCAGTTCTTC. This sequence joins TRBV7-9 and TRBJ2-1; tentative D call: TRBD2 (6 bases). The CDR3 extends over 14 amino acids. CDR1 is SEHNR, CDR2 FQNEAQ, per germline (reference sequence). Trimming stripped 6 bases from V and 9 bases from J, with 18 bases between.

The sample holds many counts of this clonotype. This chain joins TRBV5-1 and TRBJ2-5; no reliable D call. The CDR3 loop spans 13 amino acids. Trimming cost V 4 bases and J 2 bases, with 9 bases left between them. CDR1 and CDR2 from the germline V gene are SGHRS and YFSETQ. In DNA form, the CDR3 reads TGCGCCAGCAGCGCACATCAACAAGAGACCCAGTACTTC. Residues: CASSAHQQETQYF.

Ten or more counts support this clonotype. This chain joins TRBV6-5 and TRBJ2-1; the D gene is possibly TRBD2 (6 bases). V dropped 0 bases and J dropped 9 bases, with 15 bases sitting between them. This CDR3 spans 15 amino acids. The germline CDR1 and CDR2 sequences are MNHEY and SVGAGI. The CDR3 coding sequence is TGTGCCAGCAGTTACTCCCTAGCGATGAATGGTGAGCAGTTCTTC. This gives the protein CASSYSLAMNGEQFF.

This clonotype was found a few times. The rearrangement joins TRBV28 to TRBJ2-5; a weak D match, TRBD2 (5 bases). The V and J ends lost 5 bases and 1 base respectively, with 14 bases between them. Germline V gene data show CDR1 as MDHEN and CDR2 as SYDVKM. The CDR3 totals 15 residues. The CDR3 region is CASSPRGLFQETQYF. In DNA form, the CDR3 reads TGTGCCAGCAGTCCTCGGGGTCTCTTCCAAGAGACCCAGTACTTC.

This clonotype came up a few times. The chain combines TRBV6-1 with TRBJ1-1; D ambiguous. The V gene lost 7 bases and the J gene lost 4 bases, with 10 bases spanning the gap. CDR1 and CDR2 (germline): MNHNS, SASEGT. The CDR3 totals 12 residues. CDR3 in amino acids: CASIFQGTEAFF. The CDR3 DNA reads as TGTGCCAGCATTTTCCAAGGCACTGAAGCTTTCTTT.

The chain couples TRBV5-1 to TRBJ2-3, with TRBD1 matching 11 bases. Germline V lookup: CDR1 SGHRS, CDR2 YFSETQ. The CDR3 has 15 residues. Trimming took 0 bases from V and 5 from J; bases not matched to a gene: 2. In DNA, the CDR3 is TGCGCCAGCAGCTTGGGGACAGGGGGCAAAGATACGCAGTATTTT. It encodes CASSLGTGGKDTQYF.

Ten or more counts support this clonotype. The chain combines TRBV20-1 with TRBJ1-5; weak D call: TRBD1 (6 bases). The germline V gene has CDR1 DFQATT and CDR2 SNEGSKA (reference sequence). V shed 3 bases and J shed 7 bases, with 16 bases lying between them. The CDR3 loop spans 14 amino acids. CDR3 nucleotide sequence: TGCAGTGCTAGTAGGTCAGGGGCTCAACAGCCCCAGCATTTT. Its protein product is CSASRSGAQQPQHF.

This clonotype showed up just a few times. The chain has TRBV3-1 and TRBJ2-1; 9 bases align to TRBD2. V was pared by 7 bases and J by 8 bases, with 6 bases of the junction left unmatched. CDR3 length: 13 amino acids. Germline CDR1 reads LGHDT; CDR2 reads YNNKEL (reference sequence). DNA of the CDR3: TGTGCCAGCACCCAGCGGGGGGTCGATGAGCAGTTCTTC. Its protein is CASTQRGVDEQFF.